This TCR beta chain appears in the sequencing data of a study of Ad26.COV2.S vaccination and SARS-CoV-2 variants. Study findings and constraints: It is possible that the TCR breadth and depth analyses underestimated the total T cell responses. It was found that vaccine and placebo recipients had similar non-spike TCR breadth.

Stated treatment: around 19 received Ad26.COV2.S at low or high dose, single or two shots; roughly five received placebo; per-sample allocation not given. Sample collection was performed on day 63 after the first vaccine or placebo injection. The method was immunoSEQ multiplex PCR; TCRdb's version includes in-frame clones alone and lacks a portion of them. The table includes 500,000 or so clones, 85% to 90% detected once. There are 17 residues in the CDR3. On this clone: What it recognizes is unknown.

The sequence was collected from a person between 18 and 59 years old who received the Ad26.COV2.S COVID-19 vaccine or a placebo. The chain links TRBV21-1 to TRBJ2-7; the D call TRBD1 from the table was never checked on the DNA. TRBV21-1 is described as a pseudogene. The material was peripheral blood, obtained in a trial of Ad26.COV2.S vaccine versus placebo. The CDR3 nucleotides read TGTGCCAGCAGCAAAGTCTTGAGACAGGGGGCTTCCTACGAGCAGTACGTC. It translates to CASSKVLRQGASYEQYV.